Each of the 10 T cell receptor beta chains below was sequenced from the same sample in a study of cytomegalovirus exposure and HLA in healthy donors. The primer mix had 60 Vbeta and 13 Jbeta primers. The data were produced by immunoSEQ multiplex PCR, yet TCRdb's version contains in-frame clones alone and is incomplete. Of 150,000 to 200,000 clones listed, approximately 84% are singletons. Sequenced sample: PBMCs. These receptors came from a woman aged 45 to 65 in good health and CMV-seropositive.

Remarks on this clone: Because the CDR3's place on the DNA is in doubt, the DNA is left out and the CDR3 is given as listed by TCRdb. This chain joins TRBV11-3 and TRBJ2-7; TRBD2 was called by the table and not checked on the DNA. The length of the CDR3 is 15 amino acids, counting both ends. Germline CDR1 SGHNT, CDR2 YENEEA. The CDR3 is CASSHVGGGAIEQCF.

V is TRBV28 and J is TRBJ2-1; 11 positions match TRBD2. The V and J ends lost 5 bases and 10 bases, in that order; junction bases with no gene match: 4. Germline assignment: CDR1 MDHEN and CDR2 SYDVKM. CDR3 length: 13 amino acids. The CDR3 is CASSLSGRGEQFF. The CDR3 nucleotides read TGTGCCAGCAGTCTTAGCGGGAGGGGGGAGCAGTTCTTC.

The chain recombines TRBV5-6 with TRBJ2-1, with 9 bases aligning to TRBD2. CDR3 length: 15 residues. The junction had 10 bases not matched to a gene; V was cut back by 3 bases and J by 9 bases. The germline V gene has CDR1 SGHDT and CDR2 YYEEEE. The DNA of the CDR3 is TGTGCCAGCAGCTCCCCTGCGGGGGGGTCCAGTGAGCAGTTCTTC. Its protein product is CASSSPAGGSSEQFF.

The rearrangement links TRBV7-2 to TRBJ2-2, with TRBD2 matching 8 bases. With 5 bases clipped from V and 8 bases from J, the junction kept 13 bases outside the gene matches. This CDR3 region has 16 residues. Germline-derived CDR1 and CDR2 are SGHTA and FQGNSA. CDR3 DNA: TGTGCCAGCAGCATCTCGGGGGGGGGCGCGGGTGGGGAGCTGTTTTTT. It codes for CASSISGGGAGGELFF.

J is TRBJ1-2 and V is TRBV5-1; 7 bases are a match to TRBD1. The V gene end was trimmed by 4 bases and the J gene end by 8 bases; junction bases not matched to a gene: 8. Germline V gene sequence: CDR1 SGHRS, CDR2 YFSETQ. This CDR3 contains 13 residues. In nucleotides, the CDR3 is TGCGCCAGCAGCACAACAGGGGACGTGGGCTACACCTTC. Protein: CASSTTGDVGYTF. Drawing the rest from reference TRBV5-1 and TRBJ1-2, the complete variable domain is KAGVTQTPRYLIKTRGQQVTLSCSPISGHRSVSWYQQTPGQGLQFLFEYFSETQRNKGNFPGRFSGRQFSNSRSEMNVSTLELGDSALYLCASSTTGDVGYTFGSGTRLTVV.

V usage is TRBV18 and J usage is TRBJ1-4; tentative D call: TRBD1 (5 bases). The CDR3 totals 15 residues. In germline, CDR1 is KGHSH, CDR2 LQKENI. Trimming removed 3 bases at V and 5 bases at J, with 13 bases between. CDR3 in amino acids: CASSPPGERNEKLFF. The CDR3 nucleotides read TGTGCCAGCTCACCCCCGGGGGAGCGGAATGAAAAACTGTTTTTT.

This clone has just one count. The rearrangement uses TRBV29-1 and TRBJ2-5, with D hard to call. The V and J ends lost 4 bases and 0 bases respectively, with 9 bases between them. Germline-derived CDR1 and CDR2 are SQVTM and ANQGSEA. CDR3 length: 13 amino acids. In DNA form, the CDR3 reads TGCAGCGTTGCGTCAGGAAACCAAGAGACCCAGTACTTC. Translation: CSVASGNQETQYF.

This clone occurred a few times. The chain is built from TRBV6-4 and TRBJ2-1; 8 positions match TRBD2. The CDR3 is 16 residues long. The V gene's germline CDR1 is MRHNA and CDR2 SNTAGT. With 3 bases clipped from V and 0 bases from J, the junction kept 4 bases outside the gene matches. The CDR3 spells CASSEISGASYNEQFF. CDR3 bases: TGTGCCAGCAGTGAGATTAGCGGGGCCTCCTACAATGAGCAGTTCTTC.

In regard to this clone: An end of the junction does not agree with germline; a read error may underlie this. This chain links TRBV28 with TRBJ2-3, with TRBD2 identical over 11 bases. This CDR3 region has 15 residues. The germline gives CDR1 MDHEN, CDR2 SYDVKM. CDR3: CASTGTSGITNTQYF. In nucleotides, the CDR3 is TGTGCCAGCACGGGGACTAGCGGTATCACAAATACGCAGTATTTT.

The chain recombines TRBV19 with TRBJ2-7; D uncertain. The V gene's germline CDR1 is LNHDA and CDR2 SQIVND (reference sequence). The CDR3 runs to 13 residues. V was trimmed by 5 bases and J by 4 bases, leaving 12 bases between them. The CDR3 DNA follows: TGTGCCAGTAGTGCAGGATCGCTTTACGAGCAGTACTTC. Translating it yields CASSAGSLYEQYF.